One sample yielded the 3 T cell receptor beta chains listed below, sequenced in a study of cytomegalovirus exposure and HLA in healthy donors. Primers: 60 Vbeta forward and 13 Jbeta reverse. Profiled with immunoSEQ multiplex PCR; TCRdb holds only in-frame clones, not every one. This table holds about 160,000 clones, over 65% found once. Sequencing used PBMCs. These receptors came from a woman aged 40 to 49 in good health and CMV-seronegative.

The genes are TRBV29-1 and TRBJ1-1; D perhaps matches TRBD1 (5 bases). Germline V gene sequence: CDR1 SQVTM, CDR2 ANQGSEA. The ends were cut back, 4 bases at V and 5 bases at J, with 8 bases in the middle. There are 11 residues in the CDR3. The chain's CDR3 is CSVAGSTEAFF. CDR3 in DNA: TGCAGCGTTGCAGGGTCGACTGAAGCTTTCTTT. The full variable domain, with the rest looked up from reference TRBV29-1 and TRBJ1-1, is SAVISQKPSRDICQRGTSLTIQCQVDSQVTMMFWYRQQPGQSLTLIATANQGSEATYESGFVIDKFPISRPNLTFSTLTVSNMSPEDSSIYLCSVAGSTEAFFGQGTRLTVV.

The V and J genes are TRBV4-2 and TRBJ1-4; a weak D match, TRBD1 (6 bases). This CDR3 has 14 amino acids. The ends were cut back, 2 bases at V and 4 bases at J, with 8 bases in the middle. Germline assignment: CDR1 LGHNA and CDR2 YNFKEQ. The CDR3 DNA reads TGTGCCAGCAGCCAACGCAGGGGTAATGAAAAACTGTTTTTT. Amino acid sequence: CASSQRRGNEKLFF.

This chain links TRBV19 with TRBJ2-3, with TRBD1 matching over 7 bases. The CDR3 length is 16 residues. J was trimmed by 2 bases and V by 3 bases; bases with no gene match: 8. Germline V gene lookup returns CDR1 LNHDA and CDR2 SQIVND (reference sequence). The CDR3 loop is CASSIRKTGFTDTQYF. CDR3 nucleotide sequence: TGTGCCAGTAGTATTCGGAAGACAGGGTTCACAGATACGCAGTATTTT.